This T cell receptor beta chain emerged from a study of blood T cell repertoires in COVID-19. At the level of the study: Some COVID-19 samples were acute and others convalescent; all came from the United States, Italy and Spain. PBMCs, B-cell-depleted T cells, or T cells were the source of the cDNA or gDNA that made up the material.

Trimming removed 3 bases from V and 0 bases from J, with 10 bases in between. The CDR3 extends over 15 amino acids. This table comes from immunoSEQ multiplex PCR, and its TCRdb copy is limited to in-frame clones, with some not included. The sample carries 290,000 or so clones, about 90% recorded once. The V call is TRBV5-7, the J call TRBJ2-1; D remains unclear. TRBV5-7 is classed as an ORF, of uncertain function. The source of this sequence is a man aged 18 to 29 with active or convalescent COVID-19. The sequencing sample was made of peripheral blood. CDR3 DNA: TGTGCCAGCAGCTATTTCAGCGCCTCCTACAATGAGCAGTTCTTC. This encodes CASSYFSASYNEQFF.